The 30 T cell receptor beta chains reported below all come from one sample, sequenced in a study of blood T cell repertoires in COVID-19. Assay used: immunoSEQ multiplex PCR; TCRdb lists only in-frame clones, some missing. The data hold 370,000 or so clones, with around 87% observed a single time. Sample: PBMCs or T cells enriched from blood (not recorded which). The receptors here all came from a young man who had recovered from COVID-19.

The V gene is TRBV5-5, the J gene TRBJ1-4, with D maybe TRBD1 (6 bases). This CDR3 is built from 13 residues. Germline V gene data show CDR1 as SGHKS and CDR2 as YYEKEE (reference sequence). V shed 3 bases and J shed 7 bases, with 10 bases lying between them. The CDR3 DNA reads TGTGCCAGCAGCTACAGGGTTTCTGAAAAACTGTTTTTT. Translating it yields CASSYRVSEKLFF.

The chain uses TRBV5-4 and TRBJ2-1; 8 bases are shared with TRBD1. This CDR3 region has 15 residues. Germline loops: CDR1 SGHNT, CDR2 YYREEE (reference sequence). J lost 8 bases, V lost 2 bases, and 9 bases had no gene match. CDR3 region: CASSFQDRVLYEQFF. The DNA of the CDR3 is TGTGCCAGCAGCTTCCAGGACAGGGTTTTATATGAGCAGTTCTTC.

CDR3 region: CASSELRARNTEAFF. Here the CDR3 DNA reads TGTGCCAGCAGTGAACTTCGAGCGAGGAACACTGAAGCTTTCTTT. V usage is TRBV6-1 and J usage is TRBJ1-1; no reliable D call. CDR1 and CDR2 (germline): MNHNS, SASEGT. V lost 2 bases and J lost 1, with 11 bases in between. CDR3 length: 15 residues.

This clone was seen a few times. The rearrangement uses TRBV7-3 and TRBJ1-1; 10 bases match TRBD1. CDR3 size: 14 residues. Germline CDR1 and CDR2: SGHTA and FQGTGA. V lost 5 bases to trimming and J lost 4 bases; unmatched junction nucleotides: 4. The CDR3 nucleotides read TGTGCCAGCAGCCGACAGGGGGCCGGCACTGAAGCTTTCTTT. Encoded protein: CASSRQGAGTEAFF.

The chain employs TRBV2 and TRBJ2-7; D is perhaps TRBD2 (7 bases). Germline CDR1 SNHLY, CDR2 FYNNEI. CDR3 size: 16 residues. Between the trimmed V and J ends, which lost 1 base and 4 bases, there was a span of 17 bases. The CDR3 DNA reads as TGTGCCAGCAGTGAAGTGGGGGGGGCTGACCTTTACGAGCAGTACTTC. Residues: CASSEVGGADLYEQYF.

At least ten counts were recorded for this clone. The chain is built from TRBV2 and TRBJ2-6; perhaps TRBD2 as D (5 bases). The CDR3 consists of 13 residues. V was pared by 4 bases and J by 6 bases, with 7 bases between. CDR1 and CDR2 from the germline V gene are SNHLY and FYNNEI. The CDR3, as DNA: TGTGCCAGCAGTGCCGGGGTGGCCAACGTCCTGACTTTC. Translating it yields CASSAGVANVLTF.

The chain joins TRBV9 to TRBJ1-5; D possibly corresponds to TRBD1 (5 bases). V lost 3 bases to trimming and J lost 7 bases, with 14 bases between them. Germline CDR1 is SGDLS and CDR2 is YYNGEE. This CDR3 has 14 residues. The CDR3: CASSAGGGGQPQHF. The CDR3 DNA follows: TGTGCCAGCAGCGCCGGGGGGGGAGGACAGCCCCAGCATTTT. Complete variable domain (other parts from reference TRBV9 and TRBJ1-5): DSGVTQTPKHLITATGQRVTLRCSPRSGDLSVYWYQQSLDQGLQFLIQYYNGEERAKGNILERFSAQQFPDLHSELNLSSLELGDSALYFCASSAGGGGQPQHFGDGTRLSIL.

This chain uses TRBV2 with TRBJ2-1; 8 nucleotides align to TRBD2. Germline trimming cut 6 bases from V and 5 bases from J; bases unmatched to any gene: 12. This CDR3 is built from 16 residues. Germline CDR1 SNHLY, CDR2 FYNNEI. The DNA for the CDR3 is TGTGCCAGCAGGGCCCGACTAGCGCTAGCTAACAATGAGCAGTTCTTC. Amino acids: CASRARLALANNEQFF.

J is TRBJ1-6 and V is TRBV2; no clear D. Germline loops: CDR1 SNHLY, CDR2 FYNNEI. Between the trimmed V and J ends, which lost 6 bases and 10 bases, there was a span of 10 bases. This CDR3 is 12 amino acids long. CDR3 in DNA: TGTGCCAGCAGCGACCCGAGGTCACCCCTCCACTTT. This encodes CASSDPRSPLHF.

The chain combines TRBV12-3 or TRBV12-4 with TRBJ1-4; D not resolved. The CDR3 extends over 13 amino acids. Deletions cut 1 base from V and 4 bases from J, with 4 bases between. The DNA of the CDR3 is TGTGCCAGCAGTTTAGGAGGTAATGAAAAACTGTTTTTT. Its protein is CASSLGGNEKLFF.

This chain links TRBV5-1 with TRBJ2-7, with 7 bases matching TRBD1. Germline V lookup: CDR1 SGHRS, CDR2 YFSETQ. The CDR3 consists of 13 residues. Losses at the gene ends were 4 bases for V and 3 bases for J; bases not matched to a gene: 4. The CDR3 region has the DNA TGCGCCAGCAGCCTAACAGGGGACTACGAGCAGTACTTC. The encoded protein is CASSLTGDYEQYF.

As DNA, the CDR3 is TGCGCCAGCAGGGGCCCGGGGGGCCTGAGCACAGATACGCAGTATTTT. Amino acids: CASRGPGGLSTDTQYF. This chain joins TRBV5-1 and TRBJ2-3; D may be TRBD2 (7 bases). V gave up 5 bases and J gave up 0 bases, with 16 bases separating them. Germline lookup yields CDR1 SGHRS and CDR2 YFSETQ. The CDR3 length is 16 residues.

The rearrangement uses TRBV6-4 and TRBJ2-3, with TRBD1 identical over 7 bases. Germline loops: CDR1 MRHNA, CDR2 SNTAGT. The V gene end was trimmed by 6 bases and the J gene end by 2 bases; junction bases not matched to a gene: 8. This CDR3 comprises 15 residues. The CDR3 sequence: CASSQGERATDTQYF. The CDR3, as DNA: TGTGCCAGCAGCCAGGGGGAGAGGGCCACAGATACGCAGTATTTT.

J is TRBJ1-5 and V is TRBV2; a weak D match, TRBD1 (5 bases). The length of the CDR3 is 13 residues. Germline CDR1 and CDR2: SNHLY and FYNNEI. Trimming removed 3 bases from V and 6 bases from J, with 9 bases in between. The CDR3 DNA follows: TGTGCCAGCAGTGATGGAGGGGTTCAGCCCCAGCATTTT. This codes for CASSDGGVQPQHF.

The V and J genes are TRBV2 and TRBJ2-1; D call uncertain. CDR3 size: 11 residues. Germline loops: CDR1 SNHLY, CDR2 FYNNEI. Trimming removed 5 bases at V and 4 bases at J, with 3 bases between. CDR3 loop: CASSLYNEQFF. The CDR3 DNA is TGTGCCAGCAGTTTATACAATGAGCAGTTCTTC. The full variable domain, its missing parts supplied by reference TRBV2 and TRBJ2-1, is EPEVTQTPSHQVTQMGQEVILRCVPISNHLYFYWYRQILGQKVEFLVSFYNNEISEKSEIFDDQFSVERPDGSNFTLKIRSTKLEDSAMYFCASSLYNEQFFGPGTRLTVL.

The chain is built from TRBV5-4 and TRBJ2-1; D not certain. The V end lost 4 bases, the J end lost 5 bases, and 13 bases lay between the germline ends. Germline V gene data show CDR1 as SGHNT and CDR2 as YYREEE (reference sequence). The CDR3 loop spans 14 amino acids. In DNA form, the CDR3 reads TGTGCCAGCAGCCGCGGAGAACTACACAATGAGCAGTTCTTC. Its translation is CASSRGELHNEQFF.

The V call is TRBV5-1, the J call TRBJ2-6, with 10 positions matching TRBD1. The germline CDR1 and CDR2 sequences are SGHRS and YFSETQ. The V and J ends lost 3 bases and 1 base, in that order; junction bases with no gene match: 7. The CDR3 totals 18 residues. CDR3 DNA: TGCGCCAGCAGCTCCGGGGACAGGGGTATTTCTGGGGCCAACGTCCTGACTTTC. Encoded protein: CASSSGDRGISGANVLTF.

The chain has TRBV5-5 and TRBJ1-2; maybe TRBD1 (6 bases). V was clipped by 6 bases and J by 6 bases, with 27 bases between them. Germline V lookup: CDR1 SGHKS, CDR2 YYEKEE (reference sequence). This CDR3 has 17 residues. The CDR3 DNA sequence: TGTGCCAGCACCTTTGGCCCCTCCGGGGGGCGCCGGGATGGCTACACCTTC. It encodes CASTFGPSGGRRDGYTF.

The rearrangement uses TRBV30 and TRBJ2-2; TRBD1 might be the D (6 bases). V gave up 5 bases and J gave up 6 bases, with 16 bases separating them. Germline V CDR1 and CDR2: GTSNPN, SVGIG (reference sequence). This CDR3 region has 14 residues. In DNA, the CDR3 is TGTGCCTGGTCTTTAGGGGGTTACCCCGGGGAGCTGTTTTTT. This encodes CAWSLGGYPGELFF.

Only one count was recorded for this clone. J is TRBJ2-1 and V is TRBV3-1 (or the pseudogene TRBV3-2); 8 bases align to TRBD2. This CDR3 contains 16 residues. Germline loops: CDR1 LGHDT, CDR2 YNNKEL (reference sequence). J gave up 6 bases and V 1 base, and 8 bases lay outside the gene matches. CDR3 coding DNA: TGTGCCAGCAGCCAAGTGTGGGCTAGCGGGTTCAATGAGCAGTTCTTC. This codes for CASSQVWASGFNEQFF.

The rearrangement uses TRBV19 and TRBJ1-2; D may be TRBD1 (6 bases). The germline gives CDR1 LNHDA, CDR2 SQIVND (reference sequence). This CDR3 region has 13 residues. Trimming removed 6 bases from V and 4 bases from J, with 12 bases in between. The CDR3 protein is CASSMDRTYGYTF. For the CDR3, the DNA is TGTGCCAGTAGCATGGACAGAACCTATGGCTACACCTTC.

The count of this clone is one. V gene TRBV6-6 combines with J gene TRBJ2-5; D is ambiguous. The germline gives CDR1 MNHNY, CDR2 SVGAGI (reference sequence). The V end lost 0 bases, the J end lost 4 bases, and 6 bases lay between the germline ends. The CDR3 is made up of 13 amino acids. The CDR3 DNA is TGTGCCAGCAGTTACTCGCTGGCAGAGACCCAGTACTTC. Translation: CASSYSLAETQYF.

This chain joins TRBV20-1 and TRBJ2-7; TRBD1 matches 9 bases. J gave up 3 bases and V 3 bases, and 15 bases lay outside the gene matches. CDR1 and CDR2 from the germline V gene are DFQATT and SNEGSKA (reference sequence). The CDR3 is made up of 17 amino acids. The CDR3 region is CSASPGQGVGGSYEQYF. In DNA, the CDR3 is TGCAGTGCTAGTCCGGGACAGGGAGTCGGAGGGAGCTACGAGCAGTACTTC.

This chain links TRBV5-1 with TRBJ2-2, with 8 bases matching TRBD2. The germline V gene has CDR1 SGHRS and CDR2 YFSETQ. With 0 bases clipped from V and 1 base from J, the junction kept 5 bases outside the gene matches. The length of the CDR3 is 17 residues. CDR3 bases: TGCGCCAGCAGCTTGGATGCCCTAGCGGGGAACACCGGGGAGCTGTTTTTT. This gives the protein CASSLDALAGNTGELFF.

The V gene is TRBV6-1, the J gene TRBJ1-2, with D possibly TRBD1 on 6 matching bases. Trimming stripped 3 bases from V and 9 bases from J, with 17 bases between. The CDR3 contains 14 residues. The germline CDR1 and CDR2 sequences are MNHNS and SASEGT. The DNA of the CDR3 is TGTGCCAGCAGTGATTTGGGGCAGGGGTTTCGCTACACCTTC. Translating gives CASSDLGQGFRYTF.

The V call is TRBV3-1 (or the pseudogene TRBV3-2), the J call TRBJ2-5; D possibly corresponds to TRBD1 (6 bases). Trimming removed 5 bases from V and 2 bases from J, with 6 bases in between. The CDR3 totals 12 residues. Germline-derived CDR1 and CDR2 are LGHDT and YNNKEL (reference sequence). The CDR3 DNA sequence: TGTGCCAGCAGCGGACAGCAAGAGACCCAGTACTTC. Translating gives CASSGQQETQYF.

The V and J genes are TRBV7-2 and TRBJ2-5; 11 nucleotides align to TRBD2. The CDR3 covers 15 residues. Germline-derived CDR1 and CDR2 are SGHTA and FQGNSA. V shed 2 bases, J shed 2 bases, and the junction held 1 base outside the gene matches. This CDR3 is CASSLLAGGQETQYF. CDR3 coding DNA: TGTGCCAGCAGCTTACTAGCGGGGGGACAAGAGACCCAGTACTTC.

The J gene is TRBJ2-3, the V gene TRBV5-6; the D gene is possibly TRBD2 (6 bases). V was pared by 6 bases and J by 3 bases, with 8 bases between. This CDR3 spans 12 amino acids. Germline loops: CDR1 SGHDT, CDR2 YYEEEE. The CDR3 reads CASNGGTDTQYF. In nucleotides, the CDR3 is TGTGCCAGCAACGGGGGTACAGATACGCAGTATTTT.

DNA of the CDR3: TGTGCCAGCCGGGACAGGGGGTACAGCTCCTACGAGCAGTACTTC. It codes for CASRDRGYSSYEQYF. The V and J genes are TRBV25-1 and TRBJ2-7; TRBD1 matches 11 bases. The CDR3 extends over 15 amino acids. Losses at the gene ends were 8 bases for V and 0 bases for J; bases not matched to a gene: 6. The germline gives CDR1 MGHDK, CDR2 SYGVNS.

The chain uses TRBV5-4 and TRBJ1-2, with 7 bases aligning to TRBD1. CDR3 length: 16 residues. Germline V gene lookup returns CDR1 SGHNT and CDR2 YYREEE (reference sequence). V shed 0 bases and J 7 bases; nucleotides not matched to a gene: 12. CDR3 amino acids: CASSLVLGGGNAGYTF. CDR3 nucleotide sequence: TGTGCCAGCAGCTTGGTTCTAGGGGGCGGAAATGCTGGCTACACCTTC.